These 27 T cell receptor beta chains came from one sample sequenced in a study of response to subunit inactivated influenza vaccine. TCRdb recomputed calls from the RT-PCR reads with MiXCR, one row per CDR3 protein. The sample has about half a million distinct CDR3 sequences, less than 30% seen once. The sample here was CD4+ T cells sorted from PBMCs, taken approximately 5 days after vaccination. Receptors were obtained from a man aged 45-65 years who received an inactivated influenza vaccine.

The chain combines TRBV2 with TRBJ2-2; D gene uncertain. Per the germline V gene, CDR1 is SNHLY and CDR2 is FYNNEI. V was clipped by 7 bases and J by 4 bases, with 4 bases between them. There are 11 residues in the CDR3. The CDR3 DNA reads TGTGCCAGCAAGGGCACCGGGGAGCTGTTTTTT. Translated, it gives CASKGTGELFF. Based on the CDR3 plus reference TRBV2 and TRBJ2-2, the full variable domain is EPEVTQTPSHQVTQMGQEVILRCVPISNHLYFYWYRQILGQKVEFLVSFYNNEISEKSEIFDDQFSVERPDGSNFTLKIRSTKLEDSAMYFCASKGTGELFFGEGSRLTVL.

The V call is TRBV5-1, the J call TRBJ2-7; 7 bases are shared with TRBD1. CDR3 length: 15 residues. From germline, CDR1 is SGHRS and CDR2 YFSETQ. J gave up 3 bases and V 4 bases, and 10 bases lay outside the gene matches. The CDR3 nucleotides are TGCGCCAGCAGCCCAAGAACCGGGACAGACTACGAGCAGTACTTC. This encodes CASSPRTGTDYEQYF.

This clonotype has at least ten counts. The rearrangement uses TRBV11-2 and TRBJ2-7; either TRBD1 or TRBD2 may supply D (5 bases each). Germline CDR1 and CDR2: SGHAT and FQNNGV. V lost 5 bases, J lost 0 bases, and 8 bases lay in between. This CDR3 has 13 residues. Written as DNA, the CDR3 is TGTGCCAGCAGCGCAGGGAGCTCCTACGAGCAGTACTTC. As protein: CASSAGSSYEQYF. Full variable domain (remainder filled in from reference TRBV11-2 and TRBJ2-7): EAGVAQSPRYKIIEKRQSVAFWCNPISGHATLYWYQQILGQGPKLLIQFQNNGVVDDSQLPKDRFSAERLKGVDSTLKIQPAKLEDSAVYLCASSAGSSYEQYFGPGTRLTVT.

This clonotype was counted between two and nine times. The V call is TRBV10-3, the J call TRBJ2-7; D may be TRBD1 (5 bases). Looked up from germline, CDR1 is ENHRY and CDR2 is SYGVKD. The CDR3 runs 12 residues. V dropped 6 bases and J dropped 5 bases, with 11 bases sitting between them. The CDR3 sequence is CAIRGLGNEQYF. The CDR3 DNA reads TGTGCCATCAGGGGGCTGGGGAACGAGCAGTACTTC.

V usage is TRBV20-1 and J usage is TRBJ2-1; D is ambiguous. The CDR3 covers 16 residues. Germline lookup yields CDR1 DFQATT and CDR2 SNEGSKA (reference sequence). Trimming cost V 0 bases and J 1 base, with 13 bases left between them. CDR3 sequence: CSARDFNTGSYNEQFF. The CDR3 nucleotides are TGCAGTGCTAGAGATTTCAACACGGGTTCCTACAATGAGCAGTTCTTC.

There are a few counts of this clonotype. The J gene is TRBJ2-3, the V gene TRBV5-1; 8 bases are a match to TRBD2. CDR3 length equals 14 residues. Per germline, CDR1 SGHRS and CDR2 YFSETQ. Germline trimming cut 4 bases from V and 2 bases from J; bases unmatched to any gene: 3. DNA for the CDR3: TGCGCCAGCAGCATAGCGGGGCCCACAGATACGCAGTATTTT. Residues: CASSIAGPTDTQYF.

This clonotype appeared many times. CDR3 DNA sequence: TGCAGCGGGGGACAGCTCACCGGGGAGCTGTTTTTT. As protein: CSGGQLTGELFF. The genes are TRBV29-1 and TRBJ2-2, with 7 bases fitting TRBD1. The CDR3 loop spans 12 amino acids. The V segment lost 7 bases and the J segment 4 bases; nucleotides outside the gene matches: 3. Germline loops: CDR1 SQVTM, CDR2 ANQGSEA.

In this sample, this clonotype turned up a few times. J is TRBJ2-2 and V is TRBV29-1; 8 bases fit TRBD1. V lost 3 bases and J lost 5; bases outside the gene matches: 5. Germline CDR1 and CDR2: SQVTM and ANQGSEA. The CDR3 has 14 amino acids. The CDR3 loop reads CSVDGGQGTGELFF. The CDR3 coding sequence is TGCAGCGTTGATGGAGGACAGGGAACCGGGGAGCTGTTTTTT.

This clonotype was counted only a few times. The chain recombines TRBV6-6 with TRBJ2-7, with D possibly matching TRBD1 (7 bases). From germline, CDR1 is MNHNY and CDR2 SVGAGI (reference sequence). V lost 4 bases to trimming and J lost 6 bases, with 10 bases between them. The CDR3 extends over 12 amino acids. The DNA for the CDR3 is TGTGCCAGCAGTTCCCAGGGGGGCGAGCAGTACTTC. Translated, it gives CASSSQGGEQYF.

Here the CDR3 reads CSARDPPRINEQFF. The CDR3 nucleotides read TGCAGTGCTAGAGATCCCCCTCGCATCAATGAGCAGTTCTTC. This rearrangement joins TRBV20-1 to TRBJ2-1; no clear D. This CDR3 spans 14 amino acids. CDR1 DFQATT and CDR2 SNEGSKA come from the germline V gene (reference sequence). V dropped 0 bases and J dropped 6 bases, with 12 bases sitting between them.

This chain joins TRBV12-3 or TRBV12-4 and TRBJ1-3, with D maybe TRBD1 (5 bases). The CDR3 is 15 amino acids. V lost 1 base, J lost 4 bases, and 11 bases lay in between. This CDR3 is CASSLVRARGNTIYF. The DNA of the CDR3 is TGTGCCAGCAGTTTAGTCAGGGCCAGAGGAAACACCATATATTTT.

The chain combines TRBV14 with TRBJ1-6, with a possible D match to TRBD1 (6 bases). The CDR3 sequence is 12 residues long. The germline V gene encodes CDR1 SGHDN and CDR2 FVKESK. The ends were cut back, 3 bases at V and 10 bases at J, with 7 bases in the middle. CDR3 sequence reads: CASSQTGSPLHF. In DNA form, the CDR3 reads TGTGCCAGCAGCCAGACAGGATCACCCCTCCACTTT.

This clonotype occurred many times. Sequence at one end of the junction differs from germline and may be a read error. The J gene is TRBJ1-1, the V gene TRBV5-1; D is possibly TRBD1 (5 bases). Per germline, CDR1 SGHRS and CDR2 YFSETQ. The CDR3 extends over 14 amino acids. The CDR3 spells CASSLGTGNTEAFF. The CDR3 coding sequence is TGTGCCAGCAGCTTGGGGACGGGGAACACTGAAGCTTTCTTT.

The table lists this clonotype with a count of one. The chain is built from TRBV4-3 and TRBJ2-1; no firm D call. The CDR3 totals 14 residues. CDR1 is LGHNA and CDR2 is YSLEER in the germline V gene. V was shortened by 3 bases and J by 9 bases, with 15 bases between the two germline ends. This CDR3 reads CASSHPGPGREQFF. CDR3 in DNA: TGCGCCAGCAGCCATCCCGGACCCGGCCGTGAGCAGTTCTTC.

This chain connects TRBV20-1 to TRBJ2-3, with 10 positions matching TRBD1. The germline gives CDR1 DFQATT, CDR2 SNEGSKA (reference sequence). The CDR3 is 14 residues long. The junction had 3 bases not matched to a gene; V was cut back by 2 bases and J by 4 bases. This CDR3 is CSARWTGGADTQYF. The CDR3 DNA is TGCAGTGCTAGATGGACAGGGGGAGCAGATACGCAGTATTTT.

Ten or more counts support this clonotype. J is TRBJ2-5 and V is TRBV7-9; TRBD2 might be the D (6 bases). The germline V gene encodes CDR1 SEHNR and CDR2 FQNEAQ (reference sequence). This CDR3 comprises 13 residues. Trimming removed 3 bases at V and 2 bases at J, with 7 bases between. The CDR3: CASSFSGQETQYF. CDR3 sequence (DNA): TGTGCCAGCAGCTTTAGCGGACAAGAGACCCAGTACTTC.

This chain joins TRBV20-1 and TRBJ2-5; D is possibly TRBD2 (5 bases). The germline gives CDR1 DFQATT, CDR2 SNEGSKA (reference sequence). Trimming removed 1 base at V and 5 bases at J, with 11 bases between. There are 13 residues in the CDR3. CDR3 protein: CSARVGVGETQYF. The CDR3 coding sequence is TGCAGTGCTAGAGTGGGAGTCGGTGAGACCCAGTACTTC.

The sample holds many counts of this clonotype. The chain couples TRBV28 to TRBJ2-1, with no clear D. This CDR3 spans 17 amino acids. Germline V gene lookup returns CDR1 MDHEN and CDR2 SYDVKM. V was cut by 6 bases and J by 0 bases, with 18 bases left in between. The CDR3 DNA is TGTGCCAGCAGCCGGAATCGTGCTAGGAGCTCCTACAATGAGCAGTTCTTC. As protein: CASSRNRARSSYNEQFF.

This clonotype has just a few counts. This sequence joins TRBV7-6 and TRBJ2-3; TRBD1 might be the D (7 bases). Trimming pared 1 base from V and 4 bases from J, leaving 15 bases between. Germline V lookup: CDR1 SGHVS, CDR2 FNYEAQ. The CDR3 consists of 16 residues. The CDR3 DNA sequence: TGTGCCAGCAGCTTAGGGGGCCAGGGGGGCGCAGATACGCAGTATTTT. Amino acid sequence: CASSLGGQGGADTQYF.

Written as DNA, the CDR3 is TGCAGCGTTGAAACTAGAGAGCAGTTCTTC. Translated, it gives CSVETREQFF. The chain carries TRBV29-1 and TRBJ2-1; weak D call: TRBD2 (5 bases). The CDR3 runs 10 residues. Germline V gene sequence: CDR1 SQVTM, CDR2 ANQGSEA. Trimming removed 2 bases from V and 10 bases from J, with 6 bases in between.

The chain has TRBV7-9 and TRBJ2-1; a possible D gene is TRBD2 (7 bases). CDR1 and CDR2 from the germline V gene are SEHNR and FQNEAQ (reference sequence). V gave up 1 base and J gave up 10 bases, with 14 bases separating them. This CDR3 has 14 amino acids. In nucleotides, the CDR3 is TGTGCCAGCAGCTTAGTAGGGGGGGGCTGGGAGCAGTTCTTC. The encoded protein is CASSLVGGGWEQFF.

V gene TRBV12-3 or TRBV12-4 combines with J gene TRBJ2-2; D is tentatively TRBD1 or TRBD2 (5 bases each). The germline V and J ends were trimmed by 5 bases and 4 bases, with 14 bases remaining between them. This CDR3 is built from 15 residues. The CDR3 sequence is CASSQHPGTTGELFF. The CDR3 DNA follows: TGTGCCAGCAGTCAACACCCCGGGACCACCGGGGAGCTGTTTTTT.

The chain combines TRBV3-1 with TRBJ2-3; tentative D call: TRBD2 (6 bases). Looked up from germline, CDR1 is LGHDT and CDR2 is YNNKEL (reference sequence). The CDR3 has 15 amino acids. V shed 4 bases and J shed 0 bases, with 11 bases lying between them. The CDR3 DNA is TGTGCCAGCAGCCCCGGTAGCGGTAGCACAGATACGCAGTATTTT. The encoded protein is CASSPGSGSTDTQYF.

The rearrangement links TRBV7-2 to TRBJ2-7, with 9 bases aligning to TRBD1. Germline trimming cut 7 bases from V and 0 bases from J; bases unmatched to any gene: 4. Germline assignment: CDR1 SGHTA and CDR2 FQGNSA. The CDR3 has 14 amino acids. The CDR3 here is CASKKTGGSYEQYF. CDR3 nucleotides: TGTGCCAGCAAGAAGACAGGGGGCTCCTACGAGCAGTACTTC.

The chain combines TRBV4-2 with TRBJ1-5; TRBD1 matches at 8 bases. CDR1 is LGHNA and CDR2 is YNFKEQ in the germline V gene. V was pared by 1 base and J by 6 bases, with 17 bases of the junction left unmatched. The CDR3 covers 19 residues. The CDR3 region has the DNA TGTGCCAGCAGCCAAGTTTTCAGGACAGACTCAGGGGGCGGTCAGCCCCAGCATTTT. This sequence encodes CASSQVFRTDSGGGQPQHF.

V gene TRBV20-1 combines with J gene TRBJ2-6; a weak D match, TRBD2 (6 bases). The CDR3 loop spans 16 amino acids. The germline V gene encodes CDR1 DFQATT and CDR2 SNEGSKA (reference sequence). The V gene lost 6 bases and the J gene lost 2 bases, with 17 bases spanning the gap. The CDR3 loop reads CSARRGADTGANVLTF. The CDR3, as DNA: TGCAGTGCACGGAGGGGCGCTGACACTGGGGCCAACGTCCTGACTTTC.

The rearrangement uses TRBV20-1 and TRBJ1-5; D is unclear. Germline V gene data show CDR1 as DFQATT and CDR2 as SNEGSKA (reference sequence). The CDR3 totals 16 residues. V was shortened by 0 bases and J by 0 bases, with 12 bases between the two germline ends. This chain's CDR3 is CSARDPARYSNQPQHF. CDR3 nucleotide sequence: TGCAGTGCTAGAGATCCGGCCAGGTATAGCAATCAGCCCCAGCATTTT.